One sample yielded the 26 T cell receptor beta chains listed below, sequenced in a study of beta chain features in type 1 diabetes. Sequenced material consisted of expressed TCRB transcripts (all of the isolated RNA was reverse transcribed). Assay: immunoSEQ multiplex PCR; the TCRdb copy retains only in-frame clones and omits some. This sample has some 150,000 clones; around a tenth occur once, and the top ten carry around 0.7%. Material: central memory CD4+ T cells from blood. These receptors were collected from a man aged 18 to 29 in good health.

This clone has more than one count but fewer than ten. The chain recombines TRBV10-3 with TRBJ2-1; TRBD1 matches at 7 bases. CDR3 length: 15 residues. Germline assignment: CDR1 ENHRY and CDR2 SYGVKD. J gave up 3 bases and V 0 bases, and 2 bases lay outside the gene matches. The DNA for the CDR3 is TGTGCCATCAGTGAGTCAGGGGGCTACTACAATGAGCAGTTCTTC. Translating it yields CAISESGGYYNEQFF.

This clone was found a few times. CDR3 region: CASSEQGQGGYEQYF. The CDR3 coding sequence is TGTGCCAGCAGTGAACAGGGACAGGGAGGCTACGAGCAGTACTTC. The J gene is TRBJ2-7, the V gene TRBV6-1, with 9 bases that match TRBD1. The CDR3 runs to 15 residues. V dropped 2 bases and J dropped 3; count of bases not matched to a gene: 5. In germline, CDR1 is MNHNS, CDR2 SASEGT.

This clone has just a few counts. The chain is built from TRBV30 and TRBJ1-6, with 7 bases fitting TRBD1. The CDR3 runs to 13 residues. The germline gives CDR1 GTSNPN, CDR2 SVGIG (reference sequence). V lost 2 bases and J lost 8; bases outside the gene matches: 3. The CDR3 protein is CAWSRQGDSPLHF. DNA of the CDR3: TGTGCCTGGAGTAGGCAGGGGGATTCACCCCTCCACTTT.

A few counts support this clone. The rearrangement joins TRBV10-3 to TRBJ2-1; a weak D match, TRBD1 (6 bases). Germline V gives CDR1 ENHRY, CDR2 SYGVKD. V was trimmed by 4 bases and J by 4 bases, leaving 11 bases between them. This CDR3 contains 14 residues. This CDR3 reads CAISGTEVYNEQFF. The CDR3 nucleotides are TGTGCCATCAGTGGGACAGAGGTTTACAATGAGCAGTTCTTC.

This chain uses TRBV19 with TRBJ2-7; TRBD1 matches 8 bases. CDR1 and CDR2 from the germline V gene are LNHDA and SQIVND (reference sequence). CDR3 length: 14 residues. The V segment lost 2 bases and the J segment 5 bases; nucleotides outside the gene matches: 5. The CDR3 sequence: CASSIPGQVNEQYF. As DNA, the CDR3 is TGTGCCAGTAGTATACCGGGACAGGTAAACGAGCAGTACTTC.

The chain is built from TRBV29-1 and TRBJ2-3, with a weak D call TRBD1 (5 bases). Germline-derived CDR1 and CDR2 are SQVTM and ANQGSEA. V lost 4 bases, J lost 5 bases, and 7 bases lay in between. The CDR3 totals 11 residues. The CDR3 here is CSVVQVDTQYF. CDR3 nucleotides: TGCAGCGTTGTACAGGTAGATACGCAGTATTTT.

The chain uses TRBV4-1 and TRBJ2-3; 11 bases map to TRBD2. V lost 0 bases, J lost 3 bases, and 14 bases stayed unmatched. This CDR3 has 20 residues. CDR1 and CDR2 from the germline V gene are MGHRA and YSYEKL. The CDR3 protein is CASSQEAGSGGEGLTDTQYF. CDR3 DNA sequence: TGCGCCAGCAGCCAAGAAGCTGGTAGCGGGGGGGAAGGTTTGACAGATACGCAGTATTTT.

This clone has a handful of counts. J is TRBJ1-1 and V is TRBV5-6, with 7 bases fitting TRBD1. Germline V lookup: CDR1 SGHDT, CDR2 YYEEEE. There are 15 residues in the CDR3. Germline trimming cut 3 bases from V and 0 bases from J; bases unmatched to any gene: 5. The DNA of the CDR3 is TGTGCCAGCAGCTGGGTGGGACAGATGAACACTGAAGCTTTCTTT. Protein product: CASSWVGQMNTEAFF.

This clone showed up just a few times. This rearrangement joins TRBV4-2 to TRBJ2-3; TRBD2 agrees at 10 bases. Germline lookup yields CDR1 LGHNA and CDR2 YNFKEQ. V lost 0 bases and J lost 0; bases outside the gene matches: 9. CDR3 length: 19 amino acids. The CDR3 reads CASSQDSSGGGSSTDTQYF. The CDR3 DNA reads TGTGCCAGCAGCCAAGATTCAAGCGGGGGGGGATCTAGCACAGATACGCAGTATTTT.

This clone was counted only a few times. This CDR3 reads CASSPRGWQETQYF. CDR3 nucleotides: TGTGCCAGCAGCCCCCGGGGGTGGCAAGAGACCCAGTACTTC. The V and J genes are TRBV5-4 and TRBJ2-5, with D perhaps matching TRBD2 (6 bases). The V gene's germline CDR1 is SGHNT and CDR2 YYREEE (reference sequence). V lost 4 bases, J lost 2 bases, and 12 bases lay in between. The length of the CDR3 is 14 residues.

This clone was picked up a small number of times. The V and J genes are TRBV11-1 and TRBJ2-7; TRBD1 matches 9 bases. The J segment lost 4 bases and the V segment lost 2 bases, leaving 9 bases of the junction unmatched. This CDR3 is built from 16 residues. The germline V gene encodes CDR1 SGHAT and CDR2 FQDESV (reference sequence). CDR3 DNA sequence: TGTGCCAGCAGCTTAATCCGAGGACAGGGGATATACGAGCAGTACTTC. Translated: CASSLIRGQGIYEQYF.

The V and J genes are TRBV5-4 and TRBJ2-7; TRBD2 is a possible D gene (6 bases). V dropped 4 bases and J dropped 1 base, with 15 bases sitting between them. The germline gives CDR1 SGHNT, CDR2 YYREEE (reference sequence). The CDR3 has 15 amino acids. The CDR3 nucleotides read TGTGCCAGCAGCCAAAGCTCTGGGGGGTCCTACGAGCAGTACTTC. This gives the protein CASSQSSGGSYEQYF.

This clone was counted only a few times. The chain recombines TRBV5-4 with TRBJ2-6; no firm D call. CDR1 and CDR2 from the germline V gene are SGHNT and YYREEE (reference sequence). The CDR3 spans 15 residues. Trimming shortened V by 0 bases and J by 1 base, and 5 bases separated the two germline ends. The CDR3 reads CASSLARSGANVLTF. The CDR3 region has the DNA TGTGCCAGCAGCTTGGCCAGATCTGGGGCCAACGTCCTGACTTTC.

There are a few counts of this clone. The gene calls are TRBV5-1 and TRBJ2-3, with 8 bases fitting TRBD2. Germline assignment: CDR1 SGHRS and CDR2 YFSETQ. The CDR3 runs 17 residues. V shed 0 bases and J 3 bases; nucleotides not matched to a gene: 9. The CDR3 spells CASSLDRAGEWTDTQYF. In nucleotides, the CDR3 is TGCGCCAGCAGCTTGGATCGAGCGGGGGAATGGACAGATACGCAGTATTTT.

In this sample, this clone turned up a few times. V usage is TRBV30 and J usage is TRBJ2-5, with 7 bases identical to TRBD1. Germline V gene sequence: CDR1 GTSNPN, CDR2 SVGIG (reference sequence). This CDR3 contains 14 residues. V lost 0 bases to trimming and J lost 1 base; unmatched junction nucleotides: 2. The CDR3 protein is CAWSVGQLQETQYF. DNA of the CDR3: TGTGCCTGGAGTGTGGGACAGCTCCAAGAGACCCAGTACTTC.

The rearrangement links TRBV6-1 to TRBJ2-2, with no clear D. Trimming stripped 2 bases from V and 8 bases from J, with 12 bases between. The CDR3 runs 14 residues. Germline assignment: CDR1 MNHNS and CDR2 SASEGT. The CDR3 loop is CASSESGFGGELFF. The CDR3 nucleotides are TGTGCCAGCAGTGAATCGGGTTTCGGTGGGGAGCTGTTTTTT.

This clone was counted a few times. This chain uses TRBV6-1 with TRBJ2-3; 9 nucleotides agree with TRBD1. V dropped 3 bases and J dropped 8; count of bases not matched to a gene: 3. CDR1 MNHNS and CDR2 SASEGT come from the germline V gene. The length of the CDR3 is 13 residues. As DNA, the CDR3 is TGTGCCAGCAGTGAGGGGGACAGGGCTACGCAGTATTTT. This gives the protein CASSEGDRATQYF.

Comment on this clone: This may be a read error, as it is one base from a much larger clone. The V and J genes are TRBV7-2 and TRBJ2-7; D is perhaps TRBD1 (6 bases). V was trimmed by 5 bases and J by 2 bases, leaving 10 bases between them. The germline V gene encodes CDR1 SGHTA and CDR2 FQGNSA. The CDR3 runs to 13 residues. The CDR3: CASSPGQPYEQYF. The CDR3 coding sequence is TGTGCCAGCAGCCCCGGACAGCCCTACGAGCAGTACTTC.

The chain joins TRBV30 to TRBJ1-1, with D maybe TRBD1 (5 bases). Germline CDR1 is GTSNPN and CDR2 is SVGIG (reference sequence). V shed 4 bases and J shed 0 bases, with 9 bases lying between them. This CDR3 is built from 13 residues. CDR3 loop: CAWTGGMNTEAFF. CDR3 nucleotides: TGTGCCTGGACTGGGGGGATGAACACTGAAGCTTTCTTT.

The sample holds a few counts of this clone. The chain combines TRBV5-4 with TRBJ1-3; 8 bases agree with TRBD1. This CDR3 contains 18 residues. Germline V gene data show CDR1 as SGHNT and CDR2 as YYREEE (reference sequence). After removal of 2 bases from V and 0 bases from J, the junction contained 10 bases not matched to a gene. This chain's CDR3 is CASSFARGRGSSGNTIYF. The DNA for the CDR3 is TGTGCCAGCAGCTTTGCCAGGGGGCGAGGAAGCTCTGGAAACACCATATATTTT.

There are a few counts of this clone. The chain is built from TRBV7-9 and TRBJ1-2; unclear D gene. Trimming took off 1 base at V and 9 bases at J, with 9 bases between the two ends. The CDR3 totals 12 residues. Germline V gene lookup returns CDR1 SEHNR and CDR2 FQNEAQ (reference sequence). This CDR3 reads CASSLGGGSYTF. The DNA for the CDR3 is TGTGCCAGCAGCTTAGGAGGAGGGAGCTACACCTTC.

In its sample, this clone was seen a few times. The chain employs TRBV5-1 and TRBJ1-2; D is undetermined. The germline V gene has CDR1 SGHRS and CDR2 YFSETQ. The CDR3 consists of 13 residues. The germline V and J ends were trimmed by 4 bases and 7 bases, with 14 bases remaining between them. Here the CDR3 DNA reads TGCGCCAGCAGCCCCTTCGGGGATGGTGGCTACACCTTC. This gives the protein CASSPFGDGGYTF. Full variable domain (missing parts from reference TRBV5-1 and TRBJ1-2): KAGVTQTPRYLIKTRGQQVTLSCSPISGHRSVSWYQQTPGQGLQFLFEYFSETQRNKGNFPGRFSGRQFSNSRSEMNVSTLELGDSALYLCASSPFGDGGYTFGSGTRLTVV.

Ten or more counts support this clone. The gene calls are TRBV5-4 and TRBJ1-6; D is possibly TRBD1 (6 bases). This CDR3 is built from 14 residues. Trimming pared 4 bases from V and 7 bases from J, leaving 12 bases between. Germline CDR1 and CDR2: SGHNT and YYREEE (reference sequence). The CDR3 loop is CASSQPGHNSPLHF. The CDR3 bases are TGTGCCAGCAGCCAACCGGGACACAATTCACCCCTCCACTTT.

The V gene is TRBV5-6, the J gene TRBJ2-5; 7 nucleotides agree with TRBD1. The CDR3 is 13 amino acids. Germline-derived CDR1 and CDR2 are SGHDT and YYEEEE. V was clipped by 3 bases and J by 3 bases; unmatched bases: 2. CDR3 sequence: CASSSGTEETQYF. The CDR3 DNA reads TGTGCCAGCAGCTCCGGGACAGAAGAGACCCAGTACTTC.

V gene TRBV30 combines with J gene TRBJ1-2; D might be TRBD1 (5 bases). This CDR3 contains 13 residues. The V and J ends lost 1 base and 4 bases respectively, with 10 bases between them. Germline CDR1 and CDR2: GTSNPN and SVGIG (reference sequence). CDR3 region: CAWSAQTAYGYTF. CDR3 DNA sequence: TGTGCCTGGAGTGCTCAGACAGCCTATGGCTACACCTTC.

CDR3 region: CASSNRLTGGSSDQPQHF. In DNA, the CDR3 is TGTGCCAGCAGCAACCGACTGACAGGGGGATCGTCGGATCAGCCCCAGCATTTT. This sequence joins TRBV11-2 and TRBJ1-5, with 9 bases that match TRBD1. The CDR3 has 18 residues. V shed 5 bases, J shed 5 bases, and the junction held 16 bases outside the gene matches. Per the germline V gene, CDR1 is SGHAT and CDR2 is FQNNGV.